The TCR beta chain described here comes from a study of blood T cell repertoires in COVID-19. Study-level background: The study drew acute and convalescent COVID-19 samples from the United States, Italy and Spain. T cells, B-cell-depleted T cells, or PBMCs supplied cDNA or gDNA.

In the original workflow: Using reference gene primer amplification, nucleated cell counts were estimated. Clones were sequenced by immunoSEQ multiplex PCR, and TCRdb holds only the in-frame ones, with some missing. V and J calls and clone size are copied from that table; D and trimming were computed from the DNA. This table holds approximately 110,000 clones, about four fifths found once. Per the germline V gene, CDR1 is MDHEN and CDR2 is SYDVKM. Trimming at V came to 6 bases and at J to 1 base, leaving 7 bases not matched to a gene. The CDR3 spans 15 residues. The chain uses TRBV28 and TRBJ2-7; 9 bases are a match to TRBD1. The TCR originated in a woman of 80 years or more with acute or convalescent COVID-19. Sequenced material: peripheral blood. The CDR3 DNA reads as TGTGCCAGCAGGTATACAGGGGGCCTTTCCTACGAGCAGTACTTC. Translation gives CASRYTGGLSYEQYF.